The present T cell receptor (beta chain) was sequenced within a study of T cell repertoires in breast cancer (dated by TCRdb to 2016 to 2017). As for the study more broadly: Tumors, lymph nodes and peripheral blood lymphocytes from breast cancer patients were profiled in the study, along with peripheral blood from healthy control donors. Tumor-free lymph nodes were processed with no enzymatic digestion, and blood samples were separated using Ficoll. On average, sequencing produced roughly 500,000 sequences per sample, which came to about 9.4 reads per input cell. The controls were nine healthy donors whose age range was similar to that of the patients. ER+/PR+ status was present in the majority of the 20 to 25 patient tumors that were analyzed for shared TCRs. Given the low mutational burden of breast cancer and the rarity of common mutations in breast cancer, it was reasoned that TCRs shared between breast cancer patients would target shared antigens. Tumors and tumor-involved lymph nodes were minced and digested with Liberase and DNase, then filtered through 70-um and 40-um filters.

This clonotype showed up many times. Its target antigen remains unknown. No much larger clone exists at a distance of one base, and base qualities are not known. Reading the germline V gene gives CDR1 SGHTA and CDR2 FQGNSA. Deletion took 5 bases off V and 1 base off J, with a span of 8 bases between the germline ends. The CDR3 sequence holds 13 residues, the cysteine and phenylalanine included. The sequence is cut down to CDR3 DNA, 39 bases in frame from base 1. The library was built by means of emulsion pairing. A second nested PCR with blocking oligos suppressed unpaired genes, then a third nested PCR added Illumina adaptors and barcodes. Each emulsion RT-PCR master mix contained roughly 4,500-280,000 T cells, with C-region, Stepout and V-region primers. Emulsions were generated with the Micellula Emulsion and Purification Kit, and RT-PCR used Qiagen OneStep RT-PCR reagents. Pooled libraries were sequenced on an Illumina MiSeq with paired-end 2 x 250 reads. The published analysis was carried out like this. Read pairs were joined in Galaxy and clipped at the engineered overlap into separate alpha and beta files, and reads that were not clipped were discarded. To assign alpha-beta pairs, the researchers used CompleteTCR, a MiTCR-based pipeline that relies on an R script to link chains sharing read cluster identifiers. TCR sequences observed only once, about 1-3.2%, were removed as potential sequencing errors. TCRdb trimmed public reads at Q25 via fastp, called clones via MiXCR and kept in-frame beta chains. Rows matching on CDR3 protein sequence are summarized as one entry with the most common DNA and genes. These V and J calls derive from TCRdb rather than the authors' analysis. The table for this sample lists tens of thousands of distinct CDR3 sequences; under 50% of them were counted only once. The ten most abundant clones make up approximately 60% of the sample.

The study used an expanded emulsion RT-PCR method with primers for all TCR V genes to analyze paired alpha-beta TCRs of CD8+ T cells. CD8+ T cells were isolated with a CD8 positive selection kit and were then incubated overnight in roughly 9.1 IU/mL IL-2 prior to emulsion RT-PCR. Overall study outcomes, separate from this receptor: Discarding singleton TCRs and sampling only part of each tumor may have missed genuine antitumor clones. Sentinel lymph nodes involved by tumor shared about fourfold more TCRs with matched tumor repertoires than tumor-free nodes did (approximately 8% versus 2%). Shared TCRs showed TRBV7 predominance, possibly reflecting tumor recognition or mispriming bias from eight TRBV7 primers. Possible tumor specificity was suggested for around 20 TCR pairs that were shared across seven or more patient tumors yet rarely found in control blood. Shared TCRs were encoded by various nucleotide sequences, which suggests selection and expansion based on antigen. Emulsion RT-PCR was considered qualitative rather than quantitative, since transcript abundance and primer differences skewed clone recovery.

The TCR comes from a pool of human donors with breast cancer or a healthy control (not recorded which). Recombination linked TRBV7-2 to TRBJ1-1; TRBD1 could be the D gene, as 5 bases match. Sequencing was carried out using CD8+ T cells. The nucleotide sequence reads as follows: TGTGCCAGCAGCCCGACAGCGAACACTGAAGCTTTCTTT. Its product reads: CASSPTANTEAFF.